This TCR beta chain was captured in a study of cytomegalovirus exposure and HLA in healthy donors listed by TCRdb under 2017. General notes on the study: In an earlier analysis of several hundred of the donors, 250 to 350 Gb of sequence data and 120 million or so unique TCR beta sequences from 150 million to 200 million T cells were reported. An early release covering approximately 600 HLA-typed donors comprised roughly 300 gigabases of sequencing data and approximately 85 million unique TCR sequences. Among the roughly 400 genotyped donors, approximately 81% belonged to the genetic ancestry cluster associated with self-reported Caucasian donors. The study aimed to test whether signatures of past pathogen exposure could be identified by cataloging public T cell receptors. Using immunosequencing, the study profiled T cell repertoires from about 650 subjects and related those repertoires to cytomegalovirus serostatus. Along with the approximately 670-subject first cohort, a separate validation cohort of more than 90 different subjects was used. To predict cytomegalovirus infection status, the study brought together high-throughput TCR immunosequencing, statistical association of individual TCRs with disease status, and machine learning. A later analysis re-examined previously published TCR beta repertoires from several hundred donors and added high-resolution HLA genotyping to investigate patterns of TCR occurrence. In the later analysis, no new phenotypic data were used to find candidate immune exposures; instead, reliance was placed on TCR beta sequences and their occurrence across donors. An earlier analysis of about 620 of the donors applied high-throughput TCR beta sequencing to assess whether each TCR beta V gene segment acted as functional or pseudogenic. Donor age, sex, ethnicity and CMV serostatus were compiled alongside the repertoire data. Genome-wide SNP genotypes for about 65% of the roughly 670 donors were used in a later genetic analysis, which treated that subset as a discovery cohort. All discovery cohort repertoires had been generated on a single sequencing platform. HLA typing included class I and class II loci at four-digit resolution. Typing coverage differed by locus: A, B, C, DRB1 and DQB1 were typed in about 620-640 donors, DQA1 in 500 to 550, DPA1 in 600 to 610, and DPB1 in just under 490. Roughly 5 DR-DQ haplotypes were handled as single units for association and clustering because linkage in the cohort was strong. Among roughly 400 genotyped donors of the cohort, an average of approximately 200,000 unique TCR beta nucleotide sequences was sequenced per donor, of which 15% to 20% were non-productive.

The cohort was made up of 666 healthy bone marrow donors. At the time of sampling, all cohort members were nominally healthy, though unrecorded immune exposures were likely present. The donor tested CMV seropositive and was one of the 289 seropositive cohort members. A peripheral blood sample was collected from each donor, and TCR beta sequencing was performed on peripheral blood mononuclear cells. The Qiagen DNeasy Blood Extraction Kit was used to extract genomic DNA from the blood cell samples. The CDR3, cysteine through phenylalanine, is 15 amino acids long. Here the CDR3 DNA is all that survives: 45 bases in frame from base 1. At the junction V is shortened by 7 bases and J by 1 base; bases outside the gene matches: 7. CDR1 LNHDA and CDR2 SQIVND were looked up in the germline V gene (reference sequence). What the study reported, not specific to this receptor: Roughly uniform sequencing depth across donors was assumed in presence/absence analyses, although this assumption may not hold. A group of highly shared sequence variants was considered likely to be a technical artifact of the sequencing pipeline. A later analysis found that most CMV-associated TCR beta chains appeared HLA-restricted, with HLA associations seemingly driven largely by CMV exposure. Because counts were too low, roughly 16 rarely observed V segments, including chromosome 9 orphons, were left out of the earlier analysis of about 500 of the donors. Most TCR sequences were seen in very few donors, while some public TCRs were found in many individuals. The 87-base-pair reads could not distinguish some IMGT-functional V segments, including TRBV6-2 and TRBV6-3, so those segments were excluded. A few of the identified cytomegalovirus-associated TCR beta chains were confirmed in vitro to be specific for cytomegalovirus antigens. Immune exposure information for the cohort was limited to CMV serostatus. It was suggested by the authors that the approach could potentially be generalized to other disease states and immunological phenotypes. A later analysis found that TCR association rates varied across HLA loci, with DRB1 alleles showing the most associated TCRs and HLA-C alleles the fewest. Cytomegalovirus status was reported to be diagnosed by the classifier with high specificity and sensitivity in both the original and validation cohorts. Because HLA typing was missing for some donors at each locus, association tests included only the typed subset. V-gene and J-gene trimming of TCR beta chains was associated with a missense DCLRE1C variant in a later genetic analysis, and the association was replicated in an independent cohort. A further reported finding was that TCR beta sequences accurately predicted the HLA-A and HLA-B alleles for most subjects in the first cohort. Compared with equally common non-associated chains, HLA-associated TCR beta chains in a later analysis were more clonally expanded and had lower generation probabilities. Linkage disequilibrium might explain the correlated functional status among segregating V segments, but an unknown experimental factor could not be excluded. When HLA alleles, especially DR and DQ, strongly co-occurred, attributing TCR associations to individual alleles was difficult. The study gave a list of some 150 TCR beta chains associated with cytomegalovirus. A later analysis reported that several top co-occurrence clusters appeared linked to parvovirus B19, influenza, CMV and Epstein-Barr virus. This cohort had only TCR beta chains sequenced, and the lack of alpha or paired-chain data limited which features could be detected. In an earlier analysis of approximately 590 of the donors, most TCR beta V segments appeared in productive rearrangements about 87% or about 30% of the time, broadly matching IMGT annotations. According to a later genetic analysis, donors in an Asian-associated ancestry cluster had fewer N-insertions in productive TCRs than the approximately 670-donor mean. At a false discovery rate of 0.05, a later analysis linked around 17,000 TCR beta sequences to specific HLA alleles.

Worth noting for this clone: The clone's antigen remains unknown. No base quality information exists; no much larger clone differs at one position.

The library was produced with the immunoSEQ multiplex PCR assay. A mixture of 60 forward primers for TCR Vbeta segments and 13 reverse primers for TCR Jbeta segments was used in the multiplex PCR. Amplification of the CDR3 region of rearranged TCR beta genes was performed with a multiplex PCR assay on genomic DNA. The amplified TCR beta libraries were sequenced on the Illumina HiSeq System as 87-base-pair reads. Regarding the original processing steps: In a later analysis, 77 million or so unique TCR beta chains were counted across the 500 to 850 repertoires, and around 10 million of these chains were shared by at least two donors. Raw reads were error-corrected and collapsed into unique sequences with a nearest-neighbor algorithm that merged closely related sequences to remove PCR and sequencing errors. To assign V, D and J gene segments, CDR3 sequences were aligned to IMGT reference sequences. Each retained sequence needed at least a six-nucleotide match to both a V gene segment and a J gene segment. Rearrangements were called productive when the CDR3 lacked stop codons and stayed in frame with V and J; all others were non-productive. CDR3 was defined by IMGT convention, running from the second conserved V-encoded cysteine to the conserved J-encoded phenylalanine. In an earlier analysis of approximately 590 of the donors, sequences lacking an unambiguous match to a single V gene segment were excluded. An earlier analysis of fewer than 650 of the donors classified V segments as functional when productive rearrangements were above 56.7% and as segregating when the standard deviation between donors was above 5%. To diagnose cytomegalovirus status from the catalog of TCR beta chain sequences, a statistical classification framework was built. V and J gene assignment, in a later analysis, came from comparing TCR nucleotide sequences with IMGT/GENE-DB human TR gene sequences. Using the TCRdist pipeline, a later analysis assigned CDR3 sequences along with most-parsimonious VDJ recombination scenarios. In a later analysis, each TCR beta chain was defined by its CDR3 amino acid sequence together with its V-gene family, and reads without a unique V-gene family were excluded. In a later analysis, 500 to 650 highly shared, low-generation-probability nucleotide sequences were removed to address suspected cross-contamination and a sequencing artifact. In a later analysis, a clonal expansion index for each public chain was calculated from normalized within-repertoire ranks of inferred template counts. Generation probabilities in a later analysis came from a VDJ recombination model fitted to out-of-frame rearrangements, and those results were checked against IGoR. Hypergeometric tests were used in a later analysis to score TCR-TCR, TCR-HLA and TCR-CMV co-occurrence, with a repertoire-size bias correction applied to the TCR pairs. A later analysis estimated false discovery rates by permuting HLA or CMV assignments 20 times. In a later analysis, co-occurring TCRs were grouped with DBSCAN, and TCRdist sequence similarity was added when clustering was performed within HLA-allele-positive subsets. Repertoires with fewer than 30,000 or more than 120,000 public chains were left out of co-occurrence clustering, as were four to six repertoires with anomalous nucleotide sharing. TCRdb re-hosts the immuneACCESS table, in-frame sequences only. Its copies lack some clones; in the studies checked, an unresolved V gene accounts for under half of them, and the cause for the rest is not known. The DNA was the basis for D and trimming; V, J and clone size are from that table. This sample holds 95,000 to 150,000 clones; 50% to 80% were observed only once. The ten largest clones add up to approximately 8.5% of the sample.

Sequencing was carried out using PBMCs. The chain is encoded by TRBV19 joined to TRBJ2-3, with 8 central nucleotides matching TRBD1. This TCR derives from a woman in her thirties or forties in good health and CMV-seropositive. The nucleotides are TGTGCCAGTACCCGGGACAGGAGGGGCACAGATACGCAGTATTTT. Its translation is CASTRDRRGTDTQYF.